This T cell receptor beta chain was identified during a study of cytomegalovirus exposure and HLA in healthy donors. Broader study findings: Judged likely to be a sequencing artifact was a cluster of highly shared sequence variants. As a later analysis showed, a missense DCLRE1C variant was linked to trimming of TCR beta V- and J-genes.

Germline CDR1 and CDR2: KGHSH and LQKENI. Trimming took off 3 bases at V and 4 bases at J, with 11 bases between the two ends. The CDR3 has 14 residues. With 60 Vbeta and 13 Jbeta primers, the PCR was carried out. Profiling relied on immunoSEQ multiplex PCR, and the TCRdb table lists in-frame clones only, not all of them. This table holds about 160,000 clones, over 70% found once. This clone was seen a few times. Its target is unknown. The clonotype was recovered from a woman aged 40 to 50 in good health and CMV-seropositive. The rearrangement uses TRBV18 and TRBJ2-3; the D gene is possibly TRBD1 (6 bases). The sequencing input was PBMCs. CDR3 sequence: CASSPEGVADTQYF. The DNA for the CDR3 is TGTGCCAGCTCACCCGAGGGGGTGGCAGATACGCAGTATTTT. The full variable domain, with the rest looked up from reference TRBV18 and TRBJ2-3, is NAGVMQNPRHLVRRRGQEARLRCSPMKGHSHVYWYRQLPEEGLKFMVYLQKENIIDESGMPKERFSAEFPKEGPSILRIQQVVRGDSAAYFCASSPEGVADTQYFGPGTRLTVL.